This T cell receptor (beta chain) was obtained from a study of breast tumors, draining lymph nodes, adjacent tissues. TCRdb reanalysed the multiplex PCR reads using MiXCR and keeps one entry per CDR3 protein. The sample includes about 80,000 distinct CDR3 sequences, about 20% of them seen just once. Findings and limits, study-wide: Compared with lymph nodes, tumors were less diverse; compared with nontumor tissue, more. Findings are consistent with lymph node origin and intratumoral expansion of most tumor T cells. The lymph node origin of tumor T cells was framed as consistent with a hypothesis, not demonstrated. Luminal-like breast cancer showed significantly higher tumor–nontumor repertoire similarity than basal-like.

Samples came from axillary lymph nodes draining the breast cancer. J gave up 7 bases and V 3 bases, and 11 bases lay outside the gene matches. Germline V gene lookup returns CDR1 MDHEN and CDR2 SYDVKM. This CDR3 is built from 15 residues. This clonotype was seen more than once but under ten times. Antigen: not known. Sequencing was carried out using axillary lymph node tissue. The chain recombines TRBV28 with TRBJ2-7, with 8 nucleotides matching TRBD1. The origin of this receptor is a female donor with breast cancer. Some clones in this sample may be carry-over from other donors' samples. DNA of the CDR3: TGTGCCAGCAGTTTCTTTAGGCAGGGGGCGGGTGAGCAGTACTTC. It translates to CASSFFRQGAGEQYF.